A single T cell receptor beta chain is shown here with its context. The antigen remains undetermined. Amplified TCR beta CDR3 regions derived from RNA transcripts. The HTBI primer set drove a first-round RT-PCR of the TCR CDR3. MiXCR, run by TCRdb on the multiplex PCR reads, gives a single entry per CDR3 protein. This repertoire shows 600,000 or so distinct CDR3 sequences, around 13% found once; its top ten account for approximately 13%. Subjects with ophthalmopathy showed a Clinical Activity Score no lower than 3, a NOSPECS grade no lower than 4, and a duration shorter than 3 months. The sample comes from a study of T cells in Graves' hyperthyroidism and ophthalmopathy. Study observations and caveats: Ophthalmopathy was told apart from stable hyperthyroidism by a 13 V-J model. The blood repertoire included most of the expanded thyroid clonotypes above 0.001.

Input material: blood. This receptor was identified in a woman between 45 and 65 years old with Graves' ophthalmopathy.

CDR3 sequence: CATSTSLPGQGAYEQYF. The CDR3 DNA reads as TGTGCCACCAGCACCTCCTTACCGGGACAGGGGGCTTACGAGCAGTACTTC. The chain couples TRBV15 to TRBJ2-7; the match to TRBD1 covers 12 bases. The V gene's germline CDR1 is LNHNV and CDR2 YYDKDF (reference sequence). V lost 4 bases, J lost 4 bases, and 11 bases stayed unmatched. The CDR3 has 17 residues.